One T cell receptor beta chain is described in this entry. Sequencing used immunoSEQ multiplex PCR; TCRdb keeps in-frame clones, though not all of them. The sample has over 2,500 clones, 75% to 80% seen once. The sample comes from a study of glioma-infiltrating T cells after dendritic cell vaccination. Fresh-frozen tumor tissue and more than two years of survival data were available for all. The V segment lost 4 bases and the J segment 8 bases; nucleotides outside the gene matches: 20. Germline CDR1 is SGDLS and CDR2 is YYNGEE. This CDR3 comprises 17 residues. Sequencing used tumor tissue, obtained before dendritic cell vaccination. This receptor was obtained from a human donor with glioblastoma. V gene TRBV9 combines with J gene TRBJ1-2; 7 positions match TRBD1. The CDR3 region is CASSPSSGTANFGGYTF. DNA of the CDR3: TGTGCCAGCAGCCCTAGTTCCGGGACAGCTAACTTCGGGGGCTACACCTTC.